The 20 T cell receptor beta chains given below trace back to one sample, sequenced in a study of T cells in Graves' hyperthyroidism and ophthalmopathy (dated by TCRdb to the late 2010s). The library was obtained by multiplex PCR. Instrument used: Illumina HiSeq 2000. TCR beta CDR3 regions were amplified from RNA transcripts. For the first round of RT-PCR on the TCR CDR3, the HTBI primer set was used together with the Qiagen OneStep RT-PCR kit. The public reads were reanalyzed by TCRdb: fastp trimming at Q25, MiXCR alignment, in-frame beta chains only. A single entry per CDR3 protein holds the most common genes and DNA from its merged rows. This sample lists more than 600,000 distinct CDR3 sequences; roughly 17% were detected once. Of the sample, around 8% is held by the ten largest clones. The sequencing input was blood. The receptors were gathered from a man in his late teens or twenties with Graves' hyperthyroidism.

V is TRBV7-2 and J is TRBJ2-1, with TRBD2 matching 9 bases. Germline V gene lookup returns CDR1 SGHTA and CDR2 FQGNSA. CDR3 size: 15 residues. V was pared by 6 bases and J by 3 bases, with 6 bases of the junction left unmatched. CDR3 nucleotides: TGTGCCAGCAGTTACCCTAGCGGGATCTACAATGAGCAGTTCTTC. Protein product: CASSYPSGIYNEQFF.

This clonotype was detected only a few times. V is TRBV5-1 and J is TRBJ1-1; maybe TRBD1 (5 bases). Germline values: CDR1 SGHRS, CDR2 YFSETQ. The CDR3 consists of 18 residues. Trimming removed 1 base from V and 0 bases from J, with 19 bases in between. CDR3 protein: CASSLSSAGSFMNTEAFF. CDR3 coding DNA: TGCGCCAGCAGCTTGAGCTCGGCAGGGTCCTTTATGAACACTGAAGCTTTCTTT.

V and J are TRBV5-4 and TRBJ2-1; tentatively, D is TRBD2 (5 bases). CDR3 length equals 16 residues. Germline lookup yields CDR1 SGHNT and CDR2 YYREEE (reference sequence). Trimming removed 2 bases from V and 2 bases from J, with 14 bases in between. The CDR3 DNA sequence: TGTGCCAGCAGCTTTCGCGTGGGAGCCCCCTACAATGAGCAGTTCTTC. Its protein product is CASSFRVGAPYNEQFF.

The V gene is TRBV20-1, the J gene TRBJ2-3, with 16 bases aligning to TRBD2. Trimming took 6 bases from V and 0 from J; bases not matched to a gene: 9. The CDR3 has 18 amino acids. Germline CDR1 reads DFQATT; CDR2 reads SNEGSKA (reference sequence). The CDR3 here is CSAPQGTSGRVSTDTQYF. The CDR3 nucleotides read TGCAGTGCCCCACAGGGGACTAGCGGGAGGGTTAGCACAGATACGCAGTATTTT.

This clonotype came up many times. The gene calls are TRBV12-3 or TRBV12-4 and TRBJ2-3; possibly TRBD1 for D (5 bases). V lost 6 bases and J 4 bases, leaving 11 bases between the germline ends. The CDR3 runs to 13 residues. In DNA form, the CDR3 reads TGTGCCAGCAGCGCAGGGTCTTCAGATACGCAGTATTTT. Translating it yields CASSAGSSDTQYF.

The table lists this clonotype with many counts. The chain is built from TRBV6-2 or TRBV6-3 and TRBJ1-1; D unresolved. The V gene's germline CDR1 is MNHEY and CDR2 SVGEGT. Trimming shortened V by 2 bases and J by 9 bases, and 16 bases separated the two germline ends. The CDR3 runs 14 residues. The CDR3 spells CASSYAVPRLKAFF. The CDR3 DNA reads as TGTGCCAGCAGTTACGCGGTCCCTCGATTGAAAGCTTTCTTT.

The chain uses TRBV6-5 and TRBJ2-1; weak D call: TRBD2 (6 bases). Germline-derived CDR1 and CDR2 are MNHEY and SVGAGI. The CDR3 spans 16 residues. Deletions cut 0 bases from V and 6 bases from J, with 15 bases between. As DNA, the CDR3 is TGTGCCAGCAGTTACTCGAAGACGGGAGACGGCAATGAGCAGTTCTTC. Its translation: CASSYSKTGDGNEQFF.

This clonotype has more than one count but fewer than ten. This chain links TRBV5-1 with TRBJ2-1; unclear D gene. This CDR3 comprises 13 residues. Germline V lookup: CDR1 SGHRS, CDR2 YFSETQ. V lost 0 bases and J lost 8, with 9 bases in between. DNA of the CDR3: TGCGCCAGCAGCTTGGCACCCACGGATGAGCAGTTCTTC. The encoded protein is CASSLAPTDEQFF.

This clonotype was detected many times. This chain uses TRBV6-1 with TRBJ2-3; D gene ambiguous. The CDR3 has 16 residues. The V and J ends lost 5 bases and 5 bases respectively, with 20 bases between them. Germline V gene lookup returns CDR1 MNHNS and CDR2 SASEGT. The CDR3 is CASSSYSAVIRDTQYF. In nucleotides, the CDR3 is TGTGCCAGCAGTTCCTACTCGGCTGTGATCCGAGATACGCAGTATTTT.

This clonotype was observed a handful of times. The chain recombines TRBV10-3 with TRBJ1-2; no reliable D call. V lost 4 bases to trimming and J lost 2 bases, with 8 bases between them. The CDR3 runs to 13 residues. CDR1 is ENHRY and CDR2 is SYGVKD in the germline V gene. The CDR3 nucleotides are TGTGCCATCAGTGGTGAGAGGAACTATGGCTACACCTTC. Translation: CAISGERNYGYTF.

This clonotype was seen repeatedly, ten times or more. The chain combines TRBV28 with TRBJ2-7; a weak D match, TRBD1 (6 bases). Germline V gives CDR1 MDHEN, CDR2 SYDVKM. There are 16 residues in the CDR3. V was cut by 6 bases and J by 3 bases, with 21 bases left in between. CDR3 amino acids: CASSQSGLARGYEQYF. In DNA form, the CDR3 reads TGTGCCAGCAGCCAGTCAGGTCTCGCCAGGGGCTACGAGCAGTACTTC. The full variable domain, with the rest looked up from reference TRBV28 and TRBJ2-7, is DVKVTQSSRYLVKRTGEKVFLECVQDMDHENMFWYRQDPGLGLRLIYFSYDVKMKEKGDIPEGYSVSREKKERFSLILESASTNQTSMYLCASSQSGLARGYEQYFGPGTRLTVT.

This clonotype was observed many times. The chain combines TRBV28 with TRBJ1-5; 7 positions match TRBD1. With 3 bases clipped from V and 7 bases from J, the junction kept 6 bases outside the gene matches. Germline CDR1 and CDR2: MDHEN and SYDVKM. This CDR3 is built from 14 residues. CDR3 DNA: TGTGCCAGCAGTTTTGAGGCAGGGGGACAGCCCCAGCATTTT. It is translated as CASSFEAGGQPQHF.

This clonotype was counted between two and nine times. This rearrangement joins TRBV18 to TRBJ1-2, with TRBD1 matching 7 bases. V lost 3 bases and J lost 0; bases outside the gene matches: 4. Looked up from germline, CDR1 is KGHSH and CDR2 is LQKENI. The CDR3 sequence is 15 residues long. This chain's CDR3 is CASSPDRVANYGYTF. The DNA of the CDR3 is TGTGCCAGCTCACCCGACAGGGTAGCTAACTATGGCTACACCTTC.

In this sample, this clonotype turned up many times. Relative to the germline gene, one junction end is altered; a read error may explain this. This rearrangement joins TRBV12-3 or TRBV12-4 to TRBJ1-6, with D unresolved. CDR3 length: 12 residues. CDR3 in amino acids: CASRLADSPLHF. CDR3 in DNA: TGTGCCAGCAGATTAGCAGATTCACCCCTCCACTTT.

This clonotype showed up just a few times. The rearrangement links TRBV28 to TRBJ1-3; a possible D gene is TRBD1 (5 bases). V was clipped by 2 bases and J by 4 bases, with 15 bases between them. CDR1 is MDHEN, CDR2 SYDVKM, per germline. CDR3 length: 16 amino acids. CDR3 coding DNA: TGTGCCAGCAGTTTAGTCCCCGGGACCCTCGGAAACACCATATATTTT. It translates to CASSLVPGTLGNTIYF.

This clonotype was seen ten or more times. The chain joins TRBV10-3 to TRBJ2-7; the match to TRBD1 covers 8 bases. This CDR3 has 15 residues. Trimming took 4 bases from V and 0 from J; bases not matched to a gene: 5. Germline assignment: CDR1 ENHRY and CDR2 SYGVKD. This CDR3 is CAISGSDRGSYEQYF. The CDR3 region has the DNA TGTGCCATCAGTGGATCAGACAGGGGCTCCTACGAGCAGTACTTC.

CDR3 DNA: TGTGCCAGCAACTCCGGACTAGCGGGCAACTCCTACAATGAGCAGTTCTTC. This gives the protein CASNSGLAGNSYNEQFF. The V gene is TRBV11-1, the J gene TRBJ2-1, with 11 positions matching TRBD2. V trimming: 7 bases; J trimming: 0 bases; junction bases outside the gene matches: 8. Germline-derived CDR1 and CDR2 are SGHAT and FQDESV (reference sequence). The CDR3 contains 17 residues. The full variable domain, in which reference TRBV11-1 and TRBJ2-1 provide the parts outside the CDR3, is EAEVAQSPRYKITEKSQAVAFWCDPISGHATLYWYRQILGQGPELLVQFQDESVVDDSQLPKDRFSAERLKGVDSTLKIQPAELGDSAMYLCASNSGLAGNSYNEQFFGPGTRLTVL.

This clonotype was counted only a few times. The chain carries TRBV4-1 and TRBJ2-7; D unclear. In germline, CDR1 is MGHRA, CDR2 YSYEKL. V gave up 1 base and J gave up 1 base, with 5 bases separating them. The CDR3 extends over 13 amino acids. In nucleotides, the CDR3 is TGCGCCAGCAGCCAAGCCCGGTCCTACGAGCAGTACTTC. Residues: CASSQARSYEQYF.

To note about this clonotype: It is likely a read error, because the conserved phenylalanine at the end of the CDR3 is missing. The chain joins TRBV4-1 to TRBJ1-5, with D possibly matching TRBD1 (5 bases). CDR1 is MGHRA and CDR2 is YSYEKL in the germline V gene. The V gene lost 0 bases and the J gene lost 4 bases, with 16 bases spanning the gap. The CDR3 is made up of 17 amino acids. CDR3 region: CASSQDTQGGVNQPQHL. The CDR3 coding sequence is TGCGCCAGCAGCCAAGATACCCAGGGAGGAGTAAATCAGCCCCAGCATCTT.

This clonotype was observed at least ten times. The genes are TRBV2 and TRBJ2-5; the D is unclear. The germline CDR1 and CDR2 sequences are SNHLY and FYNNEI. V was pared by 2 bases and J by 3 bases, with 10 bases between. This CDR3 comprises 14 residues. The CDR3 region is CASSETHPEETQYF. The CDR3 DNA reads TGTGCCAGCAGTGAAACCCACCCCGAAGAGACCCAGTACTTC.